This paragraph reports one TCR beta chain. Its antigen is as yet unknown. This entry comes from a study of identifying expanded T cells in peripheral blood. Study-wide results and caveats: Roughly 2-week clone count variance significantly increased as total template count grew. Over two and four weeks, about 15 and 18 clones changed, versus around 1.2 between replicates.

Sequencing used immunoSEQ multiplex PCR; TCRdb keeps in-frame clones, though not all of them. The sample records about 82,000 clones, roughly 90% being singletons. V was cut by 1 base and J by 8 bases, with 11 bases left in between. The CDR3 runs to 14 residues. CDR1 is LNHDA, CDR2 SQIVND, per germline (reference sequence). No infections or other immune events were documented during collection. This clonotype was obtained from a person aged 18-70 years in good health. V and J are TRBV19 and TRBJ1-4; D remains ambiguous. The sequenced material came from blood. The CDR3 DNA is TGTGCCAGTAGTATAGGAATTCCTCTAGAAAAACTGTTTTTT. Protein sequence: CASSIGIPLEKLFF. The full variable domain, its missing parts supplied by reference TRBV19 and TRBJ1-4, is DGGITQSPKYLFRKEGQNVTLSCEQNLNHDAMYWYRQDPGQGLRLIYYSQIVNDFQKGDIAEGYSVSREKKESFPLTVTSAQKNPTAFYLCASSIGIPLEKLFFGSGTQLSVL.